Sequencing of this T cell receptor (beta chain) was carried out in a study of blood T cell repertoires in COVID-19. The overall study: The study drew acute and convalescent COVID-19 samples from the United States, Italy and Spain.

Original handling: Researchers report that nucleated cell counts were estimated from reference gene primer amplification. The method was immunoSEQ multiplex PCR; TCRdb's version includes in-frame clones alone and lacks a portion of them. Clone size and V and J calls were adopted from that table, with D and trimming inferred from the DNA. The sample consists of 55,000 to 95,000 clones, 65% to 85% of them appearing once. The J segment lost 0 bases and the V segment lost 1 base, leaving 9 bases of the junction unmatched. Germline values: CDR1 MNHEY, CDR2 SMNVEV (reference sequence). The CDR3 totals 18 residues.

This chain links TRBV27 with TRBJ1-5; TRBD1 matches 7 bases. The receptor comes from a woman aged 60 to 75 with acute or convalescent COVID-19. Material: peripheral blood. The CDR3 DNA follows: TGTGCCAGCAGTTTATATGGCAGGGGGGTGGGTAGCAATCAGCCCCAGCATTTT. It codes for CASSLYGRGVGSNQPQHF.